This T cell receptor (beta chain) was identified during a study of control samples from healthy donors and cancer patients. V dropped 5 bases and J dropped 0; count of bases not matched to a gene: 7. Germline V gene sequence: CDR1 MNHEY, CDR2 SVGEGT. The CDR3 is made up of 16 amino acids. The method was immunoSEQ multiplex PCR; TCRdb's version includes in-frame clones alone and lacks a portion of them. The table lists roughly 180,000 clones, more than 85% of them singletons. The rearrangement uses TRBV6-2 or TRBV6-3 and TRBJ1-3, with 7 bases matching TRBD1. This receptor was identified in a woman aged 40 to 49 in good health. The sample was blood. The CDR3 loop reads CASSTGVAASGNTIYF. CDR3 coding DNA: TGTGCCAGCAGTACAGGGGTCGCGGCCTCTGGAAACACCATATATTTT.